This T cell receptor (beta chain) is drawn from a study of graft-versus-host responses after intestinal transplantation. Study in general: Recipients across the board were started on anti-thymocyte globulin induction, then kept on tacrolimus and steroids for around 3 years.

In the case of this clone: Antigen unknown.

The CDR3 is made up of 12 amino acids. The V gene's germline CDR1 is SGHRS and CDR2 YFSETQ. V shed 0 bases and J shed 10 bases, with 8 bases lying between them. Study-level findings and limits: Early declines in HvG clones that occurred post-transplant were associated with peak circulating GvH clone levels.

Only in-frame clones appear in the TCRdb table, and some are missing; sequencing was by immunoSEQ multiplex PCR. The sample lists about 120,000 clones, roughly 93% seen once, with about 0.11% in the top ten. This specimen consisted of unstimulated CD4+ T cells sorted from spleen or lymph node cells, obtained before intestinal transplant. This chain connects TRBV5-1 to TRBJ2-1; D remains unclear. The TCR originated in a human donor who received an intestinal transplant. The CDR3 DNA reads TGCGCCAGCAGCTTGGAATTAGGGGAGCAGTTCTTC. Its translation: CASSLELGEQFF.